This TCR beta chain came from a study of PD-L1 blockade in urothelial cancer. For the study at large: Analysis of the blood was performed 3 weeks (second dose) and 6 weeks after treatment start. The median T cell count in blood samples was 140,000 to 150,000.

Specified time point: pretreatment peripheral blood. Sequencing used immunoSEQ multiplex PCR; TCRdb keeps in-frame clones, though not all of them. Among around 82,000 clones listed, roughly 89% were seen once. CDR3 length: 17 amino acids. Germline V gene lookup returns CDR1 MGHRA and CDR2 YSYEKL. Trimming cost V 0 bases and J 7 bases, with 19 bases left between them. Material: PBMCs, obtained around atezolizumab (anti-PD-L1) treatment. The clonotype was recovered from a man aged 55 to 70 with urothelial cancer. J is TRBJ2-1 and V is TRBV4-1; tentative D call: TRBD1 (6 bases). CDR3 protein: CASSQDPGYQRGNEQFF. The CDR3, as DNA: TGCGCCAGCAGCCAAGATCCGGGCTACCAGAGGGGGAATGAGCAGTTCTTC.